Below are 29 T cell receptor beta chains sequenced from a single sample in a study of blood T cell repertoires in COVID-19. Produced via immunoSEQ multiplex PCR; TCRdb's table is partial and in-frame only. The data contain about 80,000 clones, 88% of them seen just once; the ten biggest clones take up nearly 5%. The sequenced sample consisted of peripheral blood. These receptors originate from a woman at least 80 years old with acute or convalescent COVID-19.

The sample holds one count of this clone. This chain connects TRBV15 to TRBJ1-2; D unresolved. Germline CDR1 is LNHNV and CDR2 is YYDKDF (reference sequence). V dropped 0 bases and J dropped 3 bases, with 11 bases sitting between them. The CDR3 covers 15 residues. The CDR3 DNA is TGTGCCACCAGCAGAGATCGAGGGTCCTACTATGGCTACACCTTC. It yields the protein CATSRDRGSYYGYTF.

A few counts support this clone. V is TRBV5-6 and J is TRBJ2-2; 8 positions match TRBD1. Germline CDR1 reads SGHDT; CDR2 reads YYEEEE. Trimming at V came to 4 bases and at J to 6 bases, leaving 8 bases not matched to a gene. The length of the CDR3 is 15 residues. This chain's CDR3 is CASSPESGGSGELFF. CDR3 DNA: TGTGCCAGCAGCCCCGAATCAGGGGGCTCCGGGGAGCTGTTTTTT.

A remark on this clone: The sample has other DNA sequences that encode this CDR3 too. The chain recombines TRBV6-2 or TRBV6-3 with TRBJ1-2; the D gene is possibly TRBD1 (6 bases). The CDR3 spans 13 residues. The germline CDR1 and CDR2 sequences are MNHEY and SVGEGT. Between the trimmed V and J ends, which lost 5 bases and 4 bases, there was a span of 11 bases. DNA for the CDR3: TGTGCCAGCAGTCTCGACAGGTCCTATGGCTACACCTTC. Its protein product is CASSLDRSYGYTF.

This chain joins TRBV30 and TRBJ2-6; D possibly corresponds to TRBD2 (5 bases). Germline CDR1 is GTSNPN and CDR2 is SVGIG (reference sequence). The CDR3 runs to 18 residues. Trimming stripped 2 bases from V and 0 bases from J, with 17 bases between. CDR3 in amino acids: CAWSLEGRTASGANVLTF. Written as DNA, the CDR3 is TGTGCCTGGAGTTTGGAAGGAAGGACTGCCTCTGGGGCCAACGTCCTGACTTTC.

The chain combines TRBV4-1 with TRBJ2-7, with TRBD2 as a possible D gene (6 bases). Germline lookup yields CDR1 MGHRA and CDR2 YSYEKL. V lost 6 bases to trimming and J lost 3 bases, with 18 bases between them. CDR3 size: 15 residues. In nucleotides, the CDR3 is TGCGCCAGCAGTCGGTTAGCGGCCCCGAACTACGAGCAGTACTTC. Translated, it gives CASSRLAAPNYEQYF.

This rearrangement joins TRBV6-5 to TRBJ2-6; 7 bases line up with TRBD1. CDR1 is MNHEY, CDR2 SVGAGI, per germline. CDR3 length equals 12 residues. V shed 6 bases and J 8 bases; nucleotides not matched to a gene: 1. Here the CDR3 DNA reads TGTGCCAGCAGACAGGGGTCCAACGTCCTGACTTTC. Protein sequence: CASRQGSNVLTF.

V gene TRBV15 combines with J gene TRBJ1-4; the D gene is possibly TRBD1 (5 bases). Trimming cost V 5 bases and J 7 bases, with 17 bases left between them. Germline-derived CDR1 and CDR2 are LNHNV and YYDKDF (reference sequence). The CDR3 contains 15 residues. The CDR3 DNA reads TGTGCCACCAGCCTAGGGGTAGGCCAGAGTGAAAAACTGTTTTTT. Its protein product is CATSLGVGQSEKLFF. Looking up the rest from reference TRBV15 and TRBJ1-4 gives the full variable domain: DAMVIQNPRYQVTQFGKPVTLSCSQTLNHNVMYWYQQKSSQAPKLLFHYYDKDFNNEADTPDNFQSRRPNTSFCFLDIRSPGLGDTAMYLCATSLGVGQSEKLFFGSGTQLSVL.

The V call is TRBV7-9, the J call TRBJ1-5; 7 bases are shared with TRBD1. Germline V gene sequence: CDR1 SEHNR, CDR2 FQNEAQ (reference sequence). J gave up 7 bases and V 3 bases, and 6 bases lay outside the gene matches. This CDR3 is 14 amino acids long. This chain's CDR3 is CASSLPGGRQPQHF. As DNA, the CDR3 is TGTGCCAGCAGCTTGCCAGGGGGGCGGCAGCCCCAGCATTTT.

This chain joins TRBV5-1 and TRBJ2-2; perhaps TRBD1 as D (5 bases). Germline assignment: CDR1 SGHRS and CDR2 YFSETQ. The CDR3 runs 16 residues. Trimming pared 2 bases from V and 0 bases from J, leaving 11 bases between. The CDR3, as DNA: TGCGCCAGCAGCTTTCGACAGAACACGAACACCGGGGAGCTGTTTTTT. It yields the protein CASSFRQNTNTGELFF.

The chain has TRBV19 and TRBJ1-1; 9 nucleotides agree with TRBD1. There are 16 residues in the CDR3. V lost 7 bases and J lost 3; bases outside the gene matches: 12. Germline loops: CDR1 LNHDA, CDR2 SQIVND (reference sequence). The CDR3 sequence is CASKKLQGAGDTEAFF. The CDR3 bases are TGTGCCAGTAAAAAGCTACAGGGGGCGGGGGACACTGAAGCTTTCTTT. Using reference TRBV19 and TRBJ1-1 for the parts outside the CDR3, the full variable domain is DGGITQSPKYLFRKEGQNVTLSCEQNLNHDAMYWYRQDPGQGLRLIYYSQIVNDFQKGDIAEGYSVSREKKESFPLTVTSAQKNPTAFYLCASKKLQGAGDTEAFFGQGTRLTVV.

This chain links TRBV7-2 with TRBJ2-1; unclear D gene. CDR1 SGHTA and CDR2 FQGNSA come from the germline V gene. V gave up 5 bases and J gave up 13 bases, with 15 bases separating them. The length of the CDR3 is 12 residues. CDR3 sequence: CASSISATVQFF. The CDR3 nucleotides read TGTGCCAGCAGCATAAGCGCCACGGTACAGTTCTTC.

The gene calls are TRBV5-1 and TRBJ1-2; TRBD1 might be the D (6 bases). CDR3 length: 14 residues. V was cut by 3 bases and J by 7 bases, with 16 bases left in between. From germline, CDR1 is SGHRS and CDR2 YFSETQ. CDR3 sequence (DNA): TGCGCCAGCAGCTCGCAGGGGCTAGAGGGTGGCTACACCTTC. It encodes CASSSQGLEGGYTF.

Here the CDR3 DNA reads TGTGCCACCAGCAGAGCAGGCTACGAGCAGTACTTC. As protein: CATSRAGYEQYF. V usage is TRBV15 and J usage is TRBJ2-7; D uncertain. The CDR3 consists of 12 residues. V shed 1 base and J shed 3 bases, with 4 bases lying between them. From germline, CDR1 is LNHNV and CDR2 YYDKDF (reference sequence).

The chain combines TRBV6-6 with TRBJ1-1, with D unclear. Per germline, CDR1 MNHNY and CDR2 SVGAGI (reference sequence). This CDR3 spans 15 amino acids. V was shortened by 5 bases and J by 0 bases, with 13 bases between the two germline ends. The CDR3 is CASSRRPVLNTEAFF. The DNA of the CDR3 is TGTGCCAGCAGTCGCCGCCCGGTTTTGAACACTGAAGCTTTCTTT.

The V call is TRBV7-6, the J call TRBJ2-7; possible D gene TRBD2, 5 bases. Per germline, CDR1 SGHVS and CDR2 FNYEAQ. The V end lost 5 bases, the J end lost 3 bases, and 11 bases lay between the germline ends. The CDR3 consists of 13 residues. The CDR3 nucleotides read TGTGCCAGCAGCGACGGACTTGGCTACGAGCAGTACTTC. This gives the protein CASSDGLGYEQYF.

The V call is TRBV5-4, the J call TRBJ1-6; D unclear. The length of the CDR3 is 16 residues. Trimming removed 3 bases from V and 9 bases from J, with 19 bases in between. The germline gives CDR1 SGHNT, CDR2 YYREEE (reference sequence). CDR3 sequence (DNA): TGTGCCAGCAGCTCAGTTTCCGGGATCCGAATTTCACCCCTCCACTTT. Its translation is CASSSVSGIRISPLHF.

Only one count was recorded for this clone. The V call is TRBV19, the J call TRBJ2-2; 9 positions agree with TRBD1. The CDR3 has 15 residues. Germline assignment: CDR1 LNHDA and CDR2 SQIVND (reference sequence). Trimming took 6 bases from V and 5 from J; bases not matched to a gene: 7. The CDR3 region has the DNA TGTGCCAGTAGCAATATCGGACAGGGGACCGGGGAGCTGTTTTTT. Amino acids: CASSNIGQGTGELFF.

This clone was found a few times. This chain joins TRBV9 and TRBJ1-1; tentative D call: TRBD1 (6 bases). Trimming took off 0 bases at V and 5 bases at J, with 14 bases between the two ends. Germline CDR1 and CDR2: SGDLS and YYNGEE. CDR3 length equals 15 residues. This chain's CDR3 is CASSVAGVTGTEAFF. Here the CDR3 DNA reads TGTGCCAGCAGCGTAGCAGGGGTGACCGGGACTGAAGCTTTCTTT.

The chain has TRBV14 and TRBJ1-1, with D possibly matching TRBD1 (6 bases). Trimming took off 4 bases at V and 0 bases at J, with 15 bases between the two ends. CDR1 and CDR2 (germline): SGHDN, FVKESK. CDR3 length: 16 residues. CDR3 sequence (DNA): TGTGCCAGCAGCCTTCAGGGGCCCTCCATGAACACTGAAGCTTTCTTT. It encodes CASSLQGPSMNTEAFF.

The V and J genes are TRBV7-7 and TRBJ1-3; D is undetermined. The CDR3 is 14 residues long. Per the germline V gene, CDR1 is SSHAT and CDR2 is FNYEAQ (reference sequence). The CDR3 DNA follows: TGTGCTAGCGCCCCAGACATATCTGGAAACACCATATATTTT. Translation: CASAPDISGNTIYF.

The chain has TRBV19 and TRBJ1-2; 9 positions match TRBD1. V shed 7 bases, J shed 7 bases, and the junction held 13 bases outside the gene matches. This CDR3 is 15 amino acids long. Per the germline V gene, CDR1 is LNHDA and CDR2 is SQIVND (reference sequence). The CDR3 sequence: CASIPPGQGLAGYTF. The DNA of the CDR3 is TGTGCCAGTATCCCTCCGGGACAGGGTTTGGCTGGCTACACCTTC.

This clone appeared a few times. The rearrangement uses TRBV5-8 and TRBJ2-1, with TRBD2 matching over 7 bases. Losses at the gene ends were 0 bases for V and 3 bases for J; bases not matched to a gene: 3. The CDR3 runs to 15 residues. Looked up from germline, CDR1 is SGHTS and CDR2 is YDEGEE. The CDR3 reads CASSLDRDYYNEQFF. The CDR3 DNA reads as TGTGCCAGCAGCTTGGACCGGGACTACTACAATGAGCAGTTCTTC.

The chain employs TRBV7-3 and TRBJ2-3; D may be TRBD2 (6 bases). This CDR3 spans 15 amino acids. In germline, CDR1 is SGHTA, CDR2 FQGTGA. The ends were cut back, 3 bases at V and 5 bases at J, with 15 bases in the middle. The CDR3 sequence: CASSFRGTRGDTQYF. CDR3 coding DNA: TGTGCCAGCAGCTTTCGCGGGACCCGGGGAGATACGCAGTATTTT.

The rearrangement uses TRBV2 and TRBJ2-5; 7 bases fit TRBD2. Unmatched junction bases numbered 13, after V lost 6 bases and J lost 0 bases. The CDR3 has 17 amino acids. Germline V lookup: CDR1 SNHLY, CDR2 FYNNEI. CDR3 nucleotide sequence: TGTGCCAGCAGCCAAACGATGGGAGGGGTAAACCAAGAGACCCAGTACTTC. As protein: CASSQTMGGVNQETQYF. The full variable domain, in which reference TRBV2 and TRBJ2-5 provide the parts outside the CDR3, is EPEVTQTPSHQVTQMGQEVILRCVPISNHLYFYWYRQILGQKVEFLVSFYNNEISEKSEIFDDQFSVERPDGSNFTLKIRSTKLEDSAMYFCASSQTMGGVNQETQYFGPGTRLLVL.

The chain couples TRBV27 to TRBJ1-1; 9 bases are a match to TRBD1. CDR1 and CDR2 from the germline V gene are MNHEY and SMNVEV (reference sequence). After removal of 5 bases from V and 0 bases from J, the junction contained 7 bases not matched to a gene. There are 16 residues in the CDR3. CDR3 bases: TGTGCCAGCAGTCCAGGACAGGGGATTATGAACACTGAAGCTTTCTTT. This codes for CASSPGQGIMNTEAFF.

This clone has only one observation. V and J are TRBV7-6 and TRBJ1-6; possibly TRBD1 for D (5 bases). CDR1 and CDR2 from the germline V gene are SGHVS and FNYEAQ. Trimming took 0 bases from V and 3 from J, leaving 12 bases between them. The CDR3 covers 17 residues. As DNA, the CDR3 is TGTGCCAGCAGCTTAGCGTCGGGGGGAATCTATAATTCACCCCTCCACTTT. This encodes CASSLASGGIYNSPLHF.

The chain employs TRBV7-9 and TRBJ1-1; D is unclear. V was trimmed by 1 base and J by 11 bases, leaving 23 bases between them. The CDR3 totals 16 residues. Per germline, CDR1 SEHNR and CDR2 FQNEAQ (reference sequence). The CDR3, as DNA: TGTGCCAGCAGCTTAGGGTCCTCGGGGATTCCTTGGAGGGCTTTCTTT. Translating gives CASSLGSSGIPWRAFF.

The CDR3 loop reads CASSQVRGEKLFF. In DNA form, the CDR3 reads TGTGCCAGCAGCCAAGTCAGGGGTGAAAAACTGTTTTTT. The chain is built from TRBV14 and TRBJ1-4; D might be TRBD1 (6 bases). Per the germline V gene, CDR1 is SGHDN and CDR2 is FVKESK. Trimming took off 1 base at V and 7 bases at J, with 7 bases between the two ends. CDR3 length: 13 residues.

The rearrangement joins TRBV9 to TRBJ2-7; the match to TRBD2 covers 8 bases. Germline CDR1 reads SGDLS; CDR2 reads YYNGEE. This CDR3 spans 14 amino acids. The trim removed 4 bases at V and 0 bases at J, leaving 3 bases unmatched. Written as DNA, the CDR3 is TGTGCCAGCAGCCGCGGGGGGCCCTCCTACGAGCAGTACTTC. It encodes CASSRGGPSYEQYF.